This TCR beta chain was found in a study of OX40 agonist ivuxolimab in advanced cancers. In the study overall: Ivuxolimab was an agonistic, fully human IgG2 monoclonal antibody directed against OX40 (CD134), a costimulatory receptor. Intravenous ivuxolimab was administered to patients every 2 weeks at six dose levels: 0.01, 0.1, 0.3, 1.5, 3 and 10 mg/kg. Prior anti-PD-1, anti-PD-L1 or anti-CTLA-4 therapy was permitted, and checkpoint inhibitors had been received by approximately 39% of dose-escalation patients. The point of sequencing TCRbeta in the periphery was to test whether ivuxolimab changed TCR sequence diversity and drove clonal T-cell expansion. Of the 52 patients in dose escalation, approximately 20 had hepatocellular carcinoma, around 15 had melanoma, 9 had renal cell carcinoma and 9 had head and neck cancer. The dose-escalation cohort was about 87% male with a mean age of approximately 60 years, ranging from roughly 20 to 80. The paper describes the monotherapy dose-escalation part (N of about 47 patients) of the phase I trial of ivuxolimab. Partial responses occurred in three dose-escalation patients: two with cutaneous melanoma and one with hepatocellular carcinoma.

Study-level results and caveats: After ivuxolimab, CD8+ T cells had more expanded clones than CD4+ T cells on average. At doses from 0.1 to 3.0 mg/kg, clonal expansion was seen in both CD4+ and CD8+ blood T cells between baseline and week 6. Which antigens the clonally expanded peripheral T cells were specific for was not determined. In the 0.1-3.0 mg/kg groups, partial responders were among the patients with the lowest normalized peripheral clonal expansion, particularly in CD8+ T cells. Low levels of normalized T-cell clonal expansion were also shown by some nonresponding patients.

Measured from the cysteine to the phenylalanine, the CDR3 is 13 residues long. Kept here is only the CDR3 DNA, which spans 39 bases and is read in frame from base 1. The trial excluded patients who had a history of autoimmune disease or who were on systemic immunosuppression. Peripheral blood for TCR sequencing was collected from all dose cohorts at baseline, on cycle 4 day 1, and on cycle 7 day 1. Samples came from an open-label, multicenter, first-in-human phase I dose-escalation trial of ivuxolimab. The trial enrolled adults with locally advanced or metastatic head and neck squamous cell, hepatocellular, melanoma or renal cell carcinoma. CD4+ and CD8+ T cells were sorted separately from peripheral blood before TCR sequencing. A remark on this clone: No antigen is known for it. No qualities accompany the bases; no much larger clone lies one base away.

Genomic DNA was extracted from sorted cells for sequencing of the TCRbeta CDR3 region. The immunoSEQ Assay was used to sequence the TCRbeta CDR3 regions. As stored in TCRdb, this immuneACCESS dataset retains in-frame rearrangements with V and J assigned. A fraction of the clones does not appear; measured against another copy, unresolved V genes explain less than half of the discrepancy, and the remainder lacks a known reason. The sample has around 15,000 clones on record, over 70% of them singletons. The ten top clones hold around 11% of the sample. Here the sequenced sample was CD4+ or CD8+ T cells sorted from blood, taken in a trial of the OX40 agonist ivuxolimab. The chain is assembled from TRBV21-1 and TRBJ2-7. TRBV21-1 constitutes a pseudogene. The sequence was collected from an adult with an advanced solid tumor such as melanoma, head and neck, liver or kidney cancer. Here the CDR3 is given as CASSNLRGDEQYF. The DNA is TGTGCCAGCAGCAATCTTAGGGGGGACGAGCAGTACTTC.